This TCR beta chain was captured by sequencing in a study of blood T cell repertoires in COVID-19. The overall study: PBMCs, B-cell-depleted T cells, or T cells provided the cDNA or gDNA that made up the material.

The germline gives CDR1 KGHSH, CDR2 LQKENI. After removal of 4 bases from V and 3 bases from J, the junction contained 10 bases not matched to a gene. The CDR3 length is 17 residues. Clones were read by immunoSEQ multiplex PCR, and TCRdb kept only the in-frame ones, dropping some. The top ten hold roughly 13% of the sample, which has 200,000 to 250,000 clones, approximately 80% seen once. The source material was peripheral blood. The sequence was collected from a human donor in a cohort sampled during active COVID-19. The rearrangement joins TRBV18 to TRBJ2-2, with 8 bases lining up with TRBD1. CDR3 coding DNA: TGTGCCAGCTCACGTTCCCAGGGGGCGACCTACACCGGGGAGCTGTTTTTT. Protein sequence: CASSRSQGATYTGELFF.